Listed below are T cell receptor beta chains from one sample, sequenced in a study of blood T cell repertoires in COVID-19. The repertoire was sequenced with immunoSEQ multiplex PCR; TCRdb's copy has only in-frame clones and lacks some. The sample records approximately 480,000 clones, 75% to 90% being singletons. Sample: peripheral blood. Receptors were obtained from a man younger than 35 with COVID-19, enrolled during active disease. The CDR3 runs from the conserved cysteine through the conserved F or W. D genes are given only for firm matches.

J gene: TRBJ2-1; D gene: TRBD2; V gene: TRBV7-9; CDR3 protein: CASSIGFAGVNEQFF
J gene: TRBJ1-4; D gene: -; V gene: TRBV15; CDR3 protein: CATSRVRTDNEKLFF
J gene: TRBJ2-5; D gene: TRBD2; V gene: TRBV5-4; CDR3 protein: CASSLAGGKQETQYF
J gene: TRBJ2-3; D gene: -; V gene: TRBV6-6; CDR3 protein: CASNGGGSTDTQYF
J gene: TRBJ2-7; D gene: -; V gene: TRBV7-2; CDR3 protein: CASTRRLGPSSYEQYF
J gene: TRBJ2-2; D gene: -; V gene: TRBV24-1; CDR3 protein: CATSGQTGELFF
J gene: TRBJ1-5; D gene: -; V gene: TRBV19; CDR3 protein: CASSPSKYSNQPQHF
J gene: TRBJ2-3; D gene: -; V gene: TRBV2; CDR3 protein: CASSENGFLTDTQYF
J gene: TRBJ1-6; D gene: -; V gene: TRBV5-1; CDR3 protein: CASSFDRSYSPLHF
J gene: TRBJ2-5; D gene: TRBD1; V gene: TRBV5-1; CDR3 protein: CASSPVGDRTLTQYF
J gene: TRBJ2-5; D gene: TRBD1; V gene: TRBV11-2; CDR3 protein: CASSLGRDRQETQYF
J gene: TRBJ2-1; D gene: -; V gene: TRBV18; CDR3 protein: CASSPGEVGNEQFF
J gene: TRBJ2-1; D gene: TRBD2; V gene: TRBV11-2; CDR3 protein: CASRLTSGGVRQEQFF
J gene: TRBJ1-2; D gene: TRBD1; V gene: TRBV19; CDR3 protein: CASSMTGAVGYTF
J gene: TRBJ2-7; D gene: TRBD2; V gene: TRBV2; CDR3 protein: CASSTGTSGPTSYEQYF
J gene: TRBJ1-2; D gene: -; V gene: TRBV2; CDR3 protein: CASSGRQGGYTF
J gene: TRBJ2-5; D gene: TRBD2; V gene: TRBV29-1; CDR3 protein: CSVDVSVGGETQYF
J gene: TRBJ1-6; D gene: -; V gene: TRBV19; CDR3 protein: CASSMGANSPLHF
J gene: TRBJ2-1; D gene: -; V gene: TRBV12-5; CDR3 protein: CASGGTLYDEQFF
J gene: TRBJ1-1; D gene: TRBD1; V gene: TRBV5-1; CDR3 protein: CASSLEQGWTEAFF
J gene: TRBJ2-7; D gene: -; V gene: TRBV28; CDR3 protein: CASSSHPDSPTYEQYF
J gene: TRBJ2-7; D gene: -; V gene: TRBV11-3; CDR3 protein: CASSLDTAYEQYF
J gene: TRBJ1-1; D gene: -; V gene: TRBV6-1; CDR3 protein: CASSESVNTEAFF
J gene: TRBJ1-1; D gene: TRBD1; V gene: TRBV12-3/TRBV12-4; CDR3 protein: CASSSRGITEAFF
J gene: TRBJ2-1; D gene: -; V gene: TRBV9; CDR3 protein: CASSVVVGAVEQFF
J gene: TRBJ2-1; D gene: TRBD1; V gene: TRBV5-5; CDR3 protein: CASSPGRTGNYNEQFF
J gene: TRBJ2-1; D gene: TRBD1; V gene: TRBV27; CDR3 protein: CASSLDRESYNEQFF